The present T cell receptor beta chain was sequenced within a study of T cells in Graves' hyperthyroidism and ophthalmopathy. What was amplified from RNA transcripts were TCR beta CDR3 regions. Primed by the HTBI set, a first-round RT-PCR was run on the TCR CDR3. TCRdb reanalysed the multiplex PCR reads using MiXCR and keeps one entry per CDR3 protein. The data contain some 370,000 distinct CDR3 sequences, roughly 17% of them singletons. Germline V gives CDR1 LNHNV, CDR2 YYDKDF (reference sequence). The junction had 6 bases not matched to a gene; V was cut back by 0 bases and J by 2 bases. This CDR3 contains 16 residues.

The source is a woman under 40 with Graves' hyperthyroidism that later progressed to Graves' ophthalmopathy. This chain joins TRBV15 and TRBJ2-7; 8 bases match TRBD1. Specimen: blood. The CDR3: CATSRELRTGPYEQYF. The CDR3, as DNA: TGTGCCACCAGCAGAGAATTAAGGACAGGGCCCTACGAGCAGTACTTC.